The source of this T cell receptor beta chain is a study of T cells in Graves' hyperthyroidism and ophthalmopathy. Turning to the study itself: The blood sample was taken at first diagnosis, before treatment began.

V was trimmed by 5 bases and J by 4 bases, leaving 6 bases between them. In germline, CDR1 is DFQATT, CDR2 SNEGSKA (reference sequence). The CDR3 is 11 residues long. RNA transcripts provided the source from which TCR beta CDR3 regions were amplified. First-round RT-PCR with HTBI primers amplified the TCR CDR3 region. TCRdb reprocessed the multiplex PCR reads with MiXCR, giving one entry per CDR3 protein. This sample has a few hundred thousand distinct CDR3 sequences, with around 15% found just once. This clonotype was counted a few times. The receptor comes from a woman aged 40 to 50 with Graves' hyperthyroidism. This chain joins TRBV20-1 and TRBJ1-3; D gene unclear. The sequenced sample was blood. Here the CDR3 DNA reads TGCAGTGCTCCGAAGGGAAACACCATATATTTT. Residues: CSAPKGNTIYF.